The following is a TCR beta chain sequence with its context. Clones were read by immunoSEQ multiplex PCR, and TCRdb kept only the in-frame ones, dropping some. This repertoire shows fewer than 200,000 clones, around 82% found once; its top ten account for roughly 1.2%. This entry comes from a study of blood T cell repertoires in COVID-19. Study context: Collection of acute and convalescent COVID-19 samples took place in the United States, Italy and Spain. PBMCs, B-cell-depleted T cells, or T cells were the source of the cDNA or gDNA that made up the material.

Looked up from germline, CDR1 is LNHDA and CDR2 is SQIVND (reference sequence). V gave up 7 bases and J gave up 5 bases, with 14 bases separating them. The CDR3 is 14 amino acids. The TCR sequence derives from a man between 60 and 75 years old who had recovered from COVID-19. The chain employs TRBV19 and TRBJ1-4; the D is unclear. Sequenced sample: peripheral blood. Here the CDR3 reads CASTSGFQNEKLFF. The CDR3 nucleotides read TGTGCCAGTACCTCCGGGTTTCAGAATGAAAAACTGTTTTTT.